These 18 T cell receptor beta chains were all obtained from the same sample, sequenced in a study of blood T cell repertoires in COVID-19. TCRdb's copy holds only in-frame clones and misses some; the assay was immunoSEQ multiplex PCR. There are under 200,000 clones in the sample; 70% to 90% occur only once, and over 7% lies in the top ten. Sequencing input: peripheral blood. The receptor source for this set is a woman aged 80 or over in a cohort sampled during active or convalescent COVID-19.

CDR3 region: CASSAGTGTRDSNEKLFF. In DNA, the CDR3 is TGTGCCAGTAGTGCCGGGACAGGGACTAGAGACTCTAATGAAAAACTGTTTTTT. V gene TRBV19 combines with J gene TRBJ1-4; 9 bases match TRBD1. This CDR3 is built from 18 residues. Germline V gives CDR1 LNHDA, CDR2 SQIVND (reference sequence). The trim removed 5 bases at V and 3 bases at J, leaving 13 bases unmatched.

The chain joins TRBV28 to TRBJ1-2, with D unresolved. With 5 bases removed from V and 8 bases from J, the gap between germline ends came to 18 bases. Germline assignment: CDR1 MDHEN and CDR2 SYDVKM. The CDR3 length is 14 residues. CDR3 sequence (DNA): TGTGCCAGCAGTCCACCCCGAACAGCCTCGGGCTACACCTTC. This translates into CASSPPRTASGYTF.

The gene calls are TRBV4-3 and TRBJ1-1, with D maybe TRBD1 (6 bases). Germline V lookup: CDR1 LGHNA, CDR2 YSLEER. Trimming pared 0 bases from V and 7 bases from J, leaving 12 bases between. The CDR3 consists of 14 residues. The CDR3: CASSQDLGDIEAFF. DNA for the CDR3: TGCGCCAGCAGCCAAGATCTGGGGGACATTGAAGCTTTCTTT.

The count of this clone is one. The V gene is TRBV21-1, the J gene TRBJ2-7; the DNA was not used to check the table's D call, TRBD2. TRBV21-1 is a documented pseudogene. The CDR3 sequence is 17 residues long. CDR3 protein: CASSTENETSGSYEQYV. As DNA, the CDR3 is TGTGCCAGCAGCACCGAAAATGAGACTAGCGGATCTTACGAGCAGTACGTC.

The chain is built from TRBV5-1 and TRBJ2-6; TRBD1 might be the D (6 bases). The CDR3 extends over 16 amino acids. V was cut by 6 bases and J by 4 bases, with 17 bases left in between. The germline V gene has CDR1 SGHRS and CDR2 YFSETQ. The CDR3 DNA reads as TGCGCCAGCAACCCAGGACAGATTATAGGGGCCAACGTCCTGACTTTC. Amino acids: CASNPGQIIGANVLTF.

V is TRBV7-6 and J is TRBJ2-7, with D maybe TRBD1 (5 bases). V was shortened by 5 bases and J by 0 bases, with 14 bases between the two germline ends. The CDR3 covers 15 residues. Germline CDR1 SGHVS, CDR2 FNYEAQ. CDR3 sequence (DNA): TGTGCCAGCAGCCCTGGTTATACAGGCTCCTACGAGCAGTACTTC. It yields the protein CASSPGYTGSYEQYF.

This chain links TRBV6-5 with TRBJ1-1; no reliable D call. Trimming took 4 bases from V and 4 from J, leaving 16 bases between them. The CDR3 runs 15 residues. CDR1 is MNHEY, CDR2 SVGAGI, per germline. CDR3 region: CASSSSGGGFTEAFF. CDR3 nucleotides: TGTGCCAGCAGTTCCTCCGGTGGAGGGTTCACTGAAGCTTTCTTT.

This chain links TRBV7-6 with TRBJ1-3; D remains ambiguous. The CDR3 is 16 residues long. Deletions cut 1 base from V and 4 bases from J, with 14 bases between. Germline CDR1 reads SGHVS; CDR2 reads FNYEAQ. CDR3 sequence: CASSLVAGEVGNTIYF. The CDR3 region has the DNA TGTGCCAGCAGCTTAGTGGCTGGGGAGGTCGGAAACACCATATATTTT.

The rearrangement joins TRBV2 to TRBJ1-2; no clear D. This CDR3 has 14 amino acids. Between the trimmed V and J ends, which lost 4 bases and 4 bases, there was a span of 13 bases. CDR1 and CDR2 from the germline V gene are SNHLY and FYNNEI. In DNA, the CDR3 is TGTGCCAGCAGTGGCCAGACTCGTAGCTATGGCTACACCTTC. Amino acid sequence: CASSGQTRSYGYTF.

The chain recombines TRBV4-1 with TRBJ2-1, with D possibly being TRBD1 (6 bases). The CDR3 length is 16 residues. From germline, CDR1 is MGHRA and CDR2 YSYEKL. The V end was cut by 1 base, the J end by 2 bases, with 12 bases between. The CDR3 coding sequence is TGCGCCAGCAGCCAAGGTTACAGGGATACCTACAATGAGCAGTTCTTC. Its protein is CASSQGYRDTYNEQFF.

This chain links TRBV6-2 or TRBV6-3 with TRBJ2-5; D ambiguous. The CDR3 totals 12 residues. CDR1 and CDR2 (germline): MNHEY, SVGEGT. The germline V and J ends were trimmed by 5 bases and 5 bases, with 9 bases remaining between them. CDR3 sequence reads: CASSPTRETQYF. CDR3 in DNA: TGTGCCAGCAGTCCAACGCGGGAGACCCAGTACTTC.

The chain employs TRBV9 and TRBJ2-1; 7 nucleotides line up with TRBD1. Looked up from germline, CDR1 is SGDLS and CDR2 is YYNGEE. This CDR3 is built from 15 residues. With V trimmed by 3 bases and J by 2 bases, 5 bases remained unmatched. The CDR3, as DNA: TGTGCCAGCAGCGCCACAGGGGATGCCTACAATGAGCAGTTCTTC. Amino acid sequence: CASSATGDAYNEQFF.

The chain couples TRBV5-1 to TRBJ2-1; D possibly corresponds to TRBD1 (5 bases). The germline V gene encodes CDR1 SGHRS and CDR2 YFSETQ. CDR3 length equals 15 residues. V was clipped by 1 base and J by 5 bases, with 13 bases between them. The CDR3 region is CASSLIRQPHNEQFF. The CDR3 DNA sequence: TGCGCCAGCAGCTTGATTCGACAGCCTCACAATGAGCAGTTCTTC.

This clone was detected a few times. The chain is built from TRBV19 and TRBJ2-2, with D tentatively TRBD2 (7 bases). CDR1 LNHDA and CDR2 SQIVND come from the germline V gene (reference sequence). V was clipped by 9 bases and J by 4 bases, with 15 bases between them. This CDR3 is 14 amino acids long. As DNA, the CDR3 is TGTGCCAGCTGCAGGGGAGGGCGCACCGGGGAGCTGTTTTTT. The encoded protein is CASCRGGRTGELFF. Looking up the rest from reference TRBV19 and TRBJ2-2 gives the full variable domain: DGGITQSPKYLFRKEGQNVTLSCEQNLNHDAMYWYRQDPGQGLRLIYYSQIVNDFQKGDIAEGYSVSREKKESFPLTVTSAQKNPTAFYLCASCRGGRTGELFFGEGSRLTVL.

As concerns this clone: Other DNA sequences in this sample translate to the same CDR3. This chain connects TRBV9 to TRBJ1-1, with TRBD1 as a possible D gene (5 bases). The V end was cut by 0 bases, the J end by 4 bases, with 10 bases between. The CDR3 spans 14 residues. Germline CDR1 is SGDLS and CDR2 is YYNGEE. This chain's CDR3 is CASSVDQGGTEAFF. For the CDR3, the DNA is TGTGCCAGCAGCGTAGATCAGGGTGGCACTGAAGCTTTCTTT.

The V gene is TRBV7-9, the J gene TRBJ2-5; tentative D call: TRBD1 (5 bases). CDR3 size: 13 residues. Trimming pared 5 bases from V and 1 base from J, leaving 8 bases between. CDR1 and CDR2 from the germline V gene are SEHNR and FQNEAQ (reference sequence). The CDR3 loop is CASSPDTQETQYF. The CDR3 bases are TGTGCCAGCAGCCCGGACACCCAAGAGACCCAGTACTTC.

This chain's CDR3 is CASSSGTGTAEQYF. The CDR3, as DNA: TGTGCCAGCAGCTCCGGGACAGGGACGGCCGAGCAGTACTTC. The V call is TRBV7-9, the J call TRBJ2-7; 9 bases are a match to TRBD1. The CDR3 contains 14 residues. Germline CDR1 reads SEHNR; CDR2 reads FQNEAQ (reference sequence). V gave up 4 bases and J gave up 6 bases; unmatched junction bases: 7. Filled out from reference TRBV7-9 and TRBJ2-7, the complete variable domain reads DTGVSQNPRHKITKRGQNVTFRCDPISEHNRLYWYRQTLGQGPEFLTYFQNEAQLEKSRLLSDRFSAERPKGSFSTLEIQRTEQGDSAMYLCASSSGTGTAEQYFGPGTRLTVT.

The rearrangement links TRBV10-2 to TRBJ1-4; the D gene is possibly TRBD1 (5 bases). Trimming left V 2 bases short and J 8 bases short, with 15 bases between. The germline gives CDR1 WSHSY, CDR2 SAAADI. The CDR3 runs to 15 residues. Here the CDR3 reads CASSELPGPGEKLFF. CDR3 DNA sequence: TGCGCCAGCAGTGAGCTTCCAGGGCCTGGGGAAAAACTGTTTTTT.